What follows is one T cell receptor (beta chain) and its context. Its antigen is as yet unknown. Using constant-segment primers, 5'RACE produced TCR alpha and TCR beta cDNA libraries carrying sample barcodes and UMIs. TCRdb fed the 5' RACE reads into MiXCR, producing one record per CDR3 protein. The table records hundreds of thousands of distinct CDR3 sequences, about 23% of them present only once. V was clipped by 3 bases and J by 7 bases, with 31 bases between them. The CDR3 has 19 residues. Germline CDR1 and CDR2: LNHNV and YYDKDF (reference sequence). These data are taken from a study of T-cell memory formation after mild COVID-19. Study information: Largely donor-specific TCR clusters were found.

Study-level results: Later expanders leaned toward CD4+, whereas clones contracting from day 15 to 85 were balanced CD4/CD8. Those CD4+ clones that contracted were mainly in CM and EM (CD8+ ones in EMRA).

This TCR was sampled from an adult woman who had mild COVID-19 (a few samples of this study predate the infection). Cell type and time point are not known. The chain combines TRBV15 with TRBJ2-7; maybe TRBD2 (7 bases). Source material: PBMCs or a T cell subset sorted from them (not recorded which). In nucleotides, the CDR3 is TGTGCCACCAGCAGTCCCGTGCACCAAAAGGGGGGGGGCCCCCAGGAGCAGTACTTC. Its protein product is CATSSPVHQKGGGPQEQYF.